This entry features one T cell receptor (beta chain) sequence. These data originate in a study of blood T cell repertoires in COVID-19. Study in general: Some COVID-19 samples were acute and others convalescent; all came from the United States, Italy and Spain. From T cells, B-cell-depleted T cells, or PBMCs came the material, which was cDNA or gDNA.

Original methodology: Reference gene primers were amplified, and this amplification served to estimate nucleated cell counts. Method: immunoSEQ multiplex PCR; TCRdb's copy keeps in-frame clones and lacks some. The V and J calls and the clone size are those of that table, but D and trimming were determined from the DNA. The sample contains some 120,000 clones, around four fifths of which appear only once. The source is a man aged 55 to 70 with acute or convalescent COVID-19. The sequencing sample was made of peripheral blood.

DNA for the CDR3: TGTGCCATCAGTGAGTCGACAGGGTCACCCCTCCACTTT. Translating it yields CAISESTGSPLHF. The chain links TRBV10-3 to TRBJ1-6, with 7 bases matching TRBD1. V lost 0 bases, J lost 10 bases, and 0 bases stayed unmatched. CDR3 size: 13 residues. In germline, CDR1 is ENHRY, CDR2 SYGVKD.